These 16 T cell receptor beta chains originate from one sample sequenced in a study of CD8 T cells in ankylosing spondylitis. From the 5' RACE reads, TCRdb called clonotypes with MiXCR, one entry per CDR3 protein. The sample shows 150,000 to 200,000 distinct CDR3 sequences, about an eighth of them seen only once. The specimen sequenced was blood, either unsorted or a sorted T cell fraction (not recorded which). The receptors were sampled from a female donor with ankylosing spondylitis or in good health (not recorded which).

This clonotype was observed many times. This chain uses TRBV28 with TRBJ2-5, with TRBD2 as a possible D gene (7 bases). CDR1 and CDR2 (germline): MDHEN, SYDVKM. Trimming took 3 bases from V and 1 from J, leaving 12 bases between them. The CDR3 runs to 15 residues. The CDR3 bases are TGTGCCAGCAGTTTCGGGGGGCAGGCCCAAGAGACCCAGTACTTC. Residues: CASSFGGQAQETQYF. The whole variable domain, filled in from reference TRBV28 and TRBJ2-5, reads DVKVTQSSRYLVKRTGEKVFLECVQDMDHENMFWYRQDPGLGLRLIYFSYDVKMKEKGDIPEGYSVSREKKERFSLILESASTNQTSMYLCASSFGGQAQETQYFGPGTRLLVL.

This clonotype was observed at least ten times. The genes are TRBV7-9 and TRBJ2-3; D uncertain. The CDR3 is 12 amino acids. Germline V lookup: CDR1 SEHNR, CDR2 FQNEAQ (reference sequence). Trimming cost V 3 bases and J 6 bases, with 7 bases left between them. The DNA of the CDR3 is TGTGCCAGCAGCTTCAGACGGGATACGCAGTATTTT. Translation: CASSFRRDTQYF.

This clonotype was recorded a few times. V gene TRBV12-5 combines with J gene TRBJ2-6; no reliable D call. With 5 bases removed from V and 2 bases from J, the gap between germline ends came to 4 bases. The CDR3 has 13 amino acids. Looked up from germline, CDR1 is LGHNT and CDR2 is FRNRAP. The CDR3, as DNA: TGTGCTAGTGGTGCACCTGGGGCCAACGTCCTGACTTTC. Its protein product is CASGAPGANVLTF.

This clonotype was observed at least ten times. The rearrangement links TRBV28 to TRBJ2-5; tentatively, D is TRBD1 (8 bases). The ends were cut back, 4 bases at V and 3 bases at J, with 12 bases in the middle. Germline-derived CDR1 and CDR2 are MDHEN and SYDVKM. This CDR3 contains 14 residues. In DNA, the CDR3 is TGTGCCAGCAGTTCACAGGGGGGGGAAGAGACCCAGTACTTC. Translating it yields CASSSQGGEETQYF.

The table lists this clonotype with many counts. This chain links TRBV11-2 with TRBJ2-7, with TRBD2 identical over 7 bases. The trim removed 4 bases at V and 3 bases at J, leaving 9 bases unmatched. CDR3 length: 15 amino acids. Germline CDR1 is SGHAT and CDR2 is FQNNGV. The CDR3 is CASSSLREPLYEQYF. The CDR3 bases are TGTGCCAGCAGCTCTTTGCGGGAGCCCCTCTACGAGCAGTACTTC.

This clonotype was seen many times. The chain employs TRBV12-3 or TRBV12-4 and TRBJ1-4; possible D gene TRBD1, 6 bases. The CDR3 loop spans 12 amino acids. V gave up 6 bases and J gave up 13 bases, with 15 bases separating them. CDR3 in amino acids: CASRPGRGVLFF. The CDR3, as DNA: TGTGCCAGCAGGCCGGGAAGGGGGGTACTGTTTTTT.

This clonotype was observed many times. The V and J genes are TRBV6-5 and TRBJ2-2; D uncertain. V shed 5 bases and J shed 12 bases, with 13 bases lying between them. CDR3 length: 12 residues. Germline CDR1 is MNHEY and CDR2 is SVGAGI. CDR3 nucleotides: TGTGCCAGCAGTCCTTCGTCATGGAAGCTGTTTTTT. This encodes CASSPSSWKLFF.

Turning to this clonotype: A much larger clone sits a single nucleotide away, making a read error possible. The chain is built from TRBV9 and TRBJ2-3; D is unclear. Per the germline V gene, CDR1 is SGDLS and CDR2 is YYNGEE. CDR3 length equals 14 residues. The CDR3, as DNA: TGTACCAGCAGCGTCGCCGATAGCACAGATACGCAGTATTTT. Residues: CTSSVADSTDTQYF. The whole variable domain, filled in from reference TRBV9 and TRBJ2-3, reads DSGVTQTPKHLITATGQRVTLRCSPRSGDLSVYWYQQSLDQGLQFLIQYYNGEERAKGNILERFSAQQFPDLHSELNLSSLELGDSALYFCTSSVADSTDTQYFGPGTRLTVL.

This clonotype has at least ten counts. The V gene is TRBV7-6, the J gene TRBJ2-7; possibly TRBD1 for D (6 bases). This CDR3 region has 14 residues. Trimming took 2 bases from V and 1 from J, leaving 9 bases between them. Germline V gene data show CDR1 as SGHVS and CDR2 as FNYEAQ. CDR3 in amino acids: CASSLRTDSYEQYF. The CDR3 DNA follows: TGTGCCAGCAGCTTACGGACAGATTCCTACGAGCAGTACTTC.

This clonotype was counted at least ten times. The chain couples TRBV7-2 to TRBJ2-7; D uncertain. V lost 4 bases and J lost 0, with 7 bases in between. The CDR3 loop spans 13 amino acids. Germline lookup yields CDR1 SGHTA and CDR2 FQGNSA. The DNA of the CDR3 is TGTGCCAGCAGCTCGGTCGCCTCCTACGAGCAGTACTTC. Protein sequence: CASSSVASYEQYF.

As concerns this clonotype: A much larger clone sits a single nucleotide away, making a read error possible. V usage is TRBV10-3 and J usage is TRBJ2-3; 9 nucleotides line up with TRBD1. The V and J ends lost 5 bases and 4 bases, in that order; junction bases with no gene match: 10. The CDR3 runs to 16 residues. CDR1 ENHRY and CDR2 SYGVKD come from the germline V gene. CDR3 coding DNA: TGTGCCATCAGTCCCGGGACAGGGTTGGTCGCAGATACGCAGTATTTT. Translated, it gives CAISPGTGLVADTQYF.

The sample holds many counts of this clonotype. CDR3 DNA: TGTGCCAGCAGCCCCACCCTGGACAGGGTCTCTGGAAACACCATATATTTT. Translated, it gives CASSPTLDRVSGNTIYF. The chain uses TRBV7-2 and TRBJ1-3; TRBD1 matches at 8 bases. There are 17 residues in the CDR3. V dropped 5 bases and J dropped 0; count of bases not matched to a gene: 9. From germline, CDR1 is SGHTA and CDR2 FQGNSA.

The table lists this clonotype with a few counts. This chain connects TRBV20-1 to TRBJ2-7; D unclear. The CDR3 covers 12 residues. V lost 2 bases and J lost 3, with 8 bases in between. Germline CDR1 reads DFQATT; CDR2 reads SNEGSKA (reference sequence). This CDR3 reads CSARNFDYEQYF. The DNA of the CDR3 is TGCAGTGCTAGAAATTTTGACTACGAGCAGTACTTC.

This clonotype was counted many times. The chain carries TRBV7-2 and TRBJ2-5; TRBD2 is a possible D gene (6 bases). Germline CDR1 is SGHTA and CDR2 is FQGNSA. Deletions cut 1 base from V and 2 bases from J, with 11 bases between. The CDR3 has 15 residues. CDR3 sequence reads: CASSLGGTFQETQYF. For the CDR3, the DNA is TGTGCCAGCAGCTTAGGCGGGACCTTTCAAGAGACCCAGTACTTC.

This clonotype showed up many times. The J gene is TRBJ2-1, the V gene TRBV20-1; maybe TRBD1 (5 bases). Germline V gives CDR1 DFQATT, CDR2 SNEGSKA (reference sequence). This CDR3 has 14 amino acids. Trimming took 6 bases from V and 3 from J, leaving 15 bases between them. The CDR3 nucleotides read TGCAGTGCCCTGGACACGATTTTCTACAATGAGCAGTTCTTC. Its protein is CSALDTIFYNEQFF.

This clonotype was found many times. The genes are TRBV20-1 and TRBJ2-3; maybe TRBD2 (5 bases). CDR1 is DFQATT, CDR2 SNEGSKA, per germline (reference sequence). This CDR3 is built from 16 residues. V lost 0 bases and J 2 bases, leaving 15 bases between the germline ends. The CDR3 protein is CSARDSRGMATDTQYF. In DNA, the CDR3 is TGCAGTGCTAGAGATTCTCGAGGGATGGCCACAGATACGCAGTATTTT.